The T cell receptor (beta chain) described here comes from a study of T cell responses to AZD1222 COVID-19 vaccine. At the level of the study: Pooled together were second doses at about 4 or about 12 weeks. Study conclusions and caveats: Of spike-specific TCRs, nearly half reportedly target regions left unmutated in variants.

Trimming removed 2 bases at V and 6 bases at J, with 9 bases between. This CDR3 region has 13 residues. Produced via immunoSEQ multiplex PCR; TCRdb's table is partial and in-frame only. This table holds around 130,000 clones, roughly 90% found once. About this clone: Its antigen is unidentified.

The specimen was peripheral blood, collected on day 0 of AZD1222 vaccination. The genes are TRBV12-3 or TRBV12-4 and TRBJ2-3, with D possibly matching TRBD2 (5 bases). This receptor was taken from an adult in good health. This CDR3 reads CASSLLRVDTQYF. The DNA for the CDR3 is TGTGCCAGCAGTTTATTGCGGGTTGATACGCAGTATTTT.